Listed below are T cell receptor beta chains from one sample, sequenced in a study of blood T cells in healthy people across ages. MiXCR, run by TCRdb on the 5' RACE reads, gives a single entry per CDR3 protein. The profile shows 1,500,000 or so distinct CDR3 sequences, around 59% of them singletons. The material sequenced was blood. The receptors were sampled from a man aged 18 to 29 in good health. Each CDR3 is given with its conserved first and last residue. A D gene is named only where the DNA matches it firmly. Not every row has a clone size; where given, it reads once, few, many or a size class.

DNA | CDR3 | D | size | J | V
TGCGCCAGCAGTGAGTTGGGACTAGCATCCTACGAGCAGTACTTC | CASSELGLASYEQYF | TRBD2 | - | TRBJ2-7 | TRBV10-2
TGCGCCAGCAGCTCAGGACCGGTCGGGGAGACCCAGTACTTC | CASSSGPVGETQYF | - | - | TRBJ2-5 | TRBV5-1
TGTGCCAGCAGTTACCCCTCAGGGAAAGGCACAGAGCAGTACTTC | CASSYPSGKGTEQYF | - | - | TRBJ2-5 | TRBV6-5
TGCGCCAGCAGCCAAGGGTTGACGCCCGGGGAGCTGTTTTTT | CASSQGLTPGELFF | - | - | TRBJ2-2 | TRBV4-1
TGTGCCAGCAGTTACGTCTGGACTAGCGGCAACAATGAGCAGTTCTTC | CASSYVWTSGNNEQFF | TRBD2 | - | TRBJ2-1 | TRBV6-5
TGCGCCAGCAGCCAAGGACCGGCGACGTGGGAGCAGTACTTC | CASSQGPATWEQYF | - | - | TRBJ2-5 | TRBV4-1
TGTGCCAGCAGGATTTACAGGGATGCGGATCAGCCCCAGCATTTT | CASRIYRDADQPQHF | - | once | TRBJ1-5 | TRBV27
TGTGCCAGCAGTTCGGGAGGGACTAGCGGGAGCGATCAGTACTTC | CASSSGGTSGSDQYF | TRBD2 | - | TRBJ2-7 | TRBV28
TGCGCCAGCAGCCAAGTAGCGGAGGGCTCACCCCTCCACTTT | CASSQVAEGSPLHF | - | - | TRBJ1-6 | TRBV4-1
TGCAGTGCTATGGACCAGATCCAAGAGACCCAGTACTTC | CSAMDQIQETQYF | - | - | TRBJ2-5 | TRBV20-1
TGTGCCAGCAGTTACGGACCCCGAAGTACCGGGGGAGATTACGAGCAGTACTTC | CASSYGPRSTGGDYEQYF | - | - | TRBJ2-7 | TRBV6-5
TGTGCCAGCAGTGAAGATGACAGGGGTGACTACGAGCAGTACTTC | CASSEDDRGDYEQYF | TRBD1 | - | TRBJ2-7 | TRBV25-1
TGTGCCAGCGAGCGCACGGGGGGCTACACCTTC | CASERTGGYTF | - | once | TRBJ1-2 | TRBV9
TGCACCAGCAGCCAAGCACCGGGACCCCAAGAGACCCAGTACTTC | CTSSQAPGPQETQYF | - | - | TRBJ2-5 | TRBV4-1
TGCAGCGCCCTAGCGGGGGGATGGTCCGAGCAGTACTTC | CSALAGGWSEQYF | TRBD2 | - | TRBJ2-7 | TRBV29-1
TGTGCCAGCAGTTATGGACTAGCGGGGGCCTACTCCTACGAGCAGTACTTC | CASSYGLAGAYSYEQYF | TRBD2 | few | TRBJ2-7 | TRBV6-2/TRBV6-3
TGTGCCAGCAGACTACTAGCGGGCCTATACAATGAGCAGTTCTTC | CASRLLAGLYNEQFF | TRBD2 | few | TRBJ2-1 | TRBV2
TGCAGTGCTAGAGATGCGACAGGGGCCTTCTCGGTGGAGACCCAGTACTTC | CSARDATGAFSVETQYF | TRBD1 | - | TRBJ2-5 | TRBV20-1
TGTGCCAGCAGTCGCCGAAGGGACAGGGGTAACGAAAAACTGTTTTTT | CASSRRRDRGNEKLFF | TRBD1 | - | TRBJ1-4 | TRBV27
TGCGCCAGCAGCCCAGTGACAGGGAGGGACTATGGCTACACCTTC | CASSPVTGRDYGYTF | TRBD1 | - | TRBJ1-2 | TRBV4-1
TGCAGGGTCCTCAGTAACACCGGGGAGCTGTTTTTT | CRVLSNTGELFF | - | - | TRBJ2-2 | TRBV20-1
TGCGCCAGCAGCTTGAGGGACACGAACCCTCAAGAGACCCAGTACTTC | CASSLRDTNPQETQYF | - | few | TRBJ2-5 | TRBV5-1
TGTGCCAGCAGTTTCGGGTCTACTTCAGGAGGCTACACCTTC | CASSFGSTSGGYTF | - | - | TRBJ1-2 | TRBV12-3/TRBV12-4
TGCAGCGTTGCGGTAGCGAATTACTACGAGCAGTACTTC | CSVAVANYYEQYF | - | few | TRBJ2-7 | TRBV29-1
TGTGCCAGCAGCTCGGGACAGATAGGATCTGGGGCCAACGTCCTGACTTTC | CASSSGQIGSGANVLTF | TRBD1 | - | TRBJ2-6 | TRBV4-2
TGCGCCAGCAGCTTGCAAGGGACAGGGCCCAGCGAGCAGTTCTTC | CASSLQGTGPSEQFF | TRBD1 | few | TRBJ2-1 | TRBV5-1
TGCAGTACTAGGCGGGACGAGCAGTACTTC | CSTRRDEQYF | - | - | TRBJ2-7 | TRBV20-1
TGCGCCAGCAGTGTCCCCGGGCCAGAGCACCAGGTGAAAGCTTTCTTT | CASSVPGPEHQVKAFF | - | - | TRBJ1-1 | TRBV10-2
TGCGCCAGCAGCCAAGGTCCATCCCCATCCCGTGGCTACACCTTC | CASSQGPSPSRGYTF | - | - | TRBJ1-2 | TRBV4-1
TGTGCCAGCAGCCAAGTTGCGGACGCTTACAATGAGCAGTTCTTC | CASSQVADAYNEQFF | - | once | TRBJ2-1 | TRBV3-1
TGCAGTGCCCCTAGGGACTACCGCACAGATACGCAGTATTTT | CSAPRDYRTDTQYF | TRBD2 | - | TRBJ2-3 | TRBV20-1
TGTGCCAGCAGTTTATACGGGGCCGACTATGGCTACACCTTC | CASSLYGADYGYTF | - | - | TRBJ1-2 | TRBV12-3/TRBV12-4
TGTGCCAGCAGCTCGTTAGGTCCCGCTGAAGCTTTCTTT | CASSSLGPAEAFF | - | - | TRBJ1-1 | TRBV25-1
TGTGCCAGCAGCCAGGGACTAGCGTTGAACTACGAGCAGTACTTC | CASSQGLALNYEQYF | TRBD2 | - | TRBJ2-7 | TRBV4-2
TGTGCCAGCAGCCCAACAGGGGGCTGGAGGGCAGATACGCAGTATTTT | CASSPTGGWRADTQYF | TRBD1 | - | TRBJ2-3 | TRBV7-2
TGTGCCAGCAGCGTCTCAATTGGGTTAGCGGGAGGAGATACGCAGTATTTT | CASSVSIGLAGGDTQYF | TRBD2 | - | TRBJ2-3 | TRBV9
TGCGCCAGCAGCCAAGATACTGGGTATCAAGAGACCCAGTACTTC | CASSQDTGYQETQYF | - | few | TRBJ2-5 | TRBV4-1
TGTGCCAGCAGTGAATGGATGTCAGAACCTATGGGCTATGGCTACACCTTC | CASSEWMSEPMGYGYTF | - | few | TRBJ1-2 | TRBV2
TGCAGCGTTTCGGGGTTCACCGGGGAGCTGTTTTTT | CSVSGFTGELFF | - | - | TRBJ2-2 | TRBV29-1
TGCGCCAGCAGCCCCCAGGGTCAGAACACTGAAGCTTTCTTT | CASSPQGQNTEAFF | - | - | TRBJ1-1 | TRBV4-1
TGTGCCAGCAGCTTTTCAAGACAGGGCAACTATGGCTACACCTTC | CASSFSRQGNYGYTF | TRBD1 | few | TRBJ1-2 | TRBV7-2
TGTGCCAGCAGTTTATCTGCAGGGTTGGGGTCACCCCTCCACTTT | CASSLSAGLGSPLHF | - | - | TRBJ1-6 | TRBV27
TGTGCCAGCATCGGACAGTTTAGTGAGACCCAGTACTTC | CASIGQFSETQYF | - | - | TRBJ2-5 | TRBV2
TGCGGCGTTGGGAGAGGGCAGGAAGAGACCCAGTACTTC | CGVGRGQEETQYF | - | - | TRBJ2-5 | TRBV29-1
TGTGCCAGCAGCCAAGAGGATCGAGATACGCAGTATTTT | CASSQEDRDTQYF | - | - | TRBJ2-3 | TRBV3-1
TGTGCTAGTGGTTTGGCTAGCGGGCGATCCTACAATGAGCAGTTCTTC | CASGLASGRSYNEQFF | TRBD2 | - | TRBJ2-1 | TRBV12-5
TGCAGCGGTACAGGGGGTGTCGGGGAGCTGTTTTTT | CSGTGGVGELFF | TRBD1 | - | TRBJ2-2 | TRBV29-1
TGTGCCAGCAGCGCTAACGGGGGGGCCCGTGAGACCCAGTACTTC | CASSANGGARETQYF | TRBD2 | once | TRBJ2-5 | TRBV12-3/TRBV12-4
TGCAGTGCTACACGGACGGAAAAGTACGAGCAGTACTTC | CSATRTEKYEQYF | - | - | TRBJ2-7 | TRBV20-1
TGTGCCACCCGAGGGACATTACCTCAAGAGACCCAGTACTTC | CATRGTLPQETQYF | - | few | TRBJ2-5 | TRBV10-3
TGCGCCAGCAGCCCCTATACTAGCGGGGGGGCCTTTGAGCAGTTCTTC | CASSPYTSGGAFEQFF | TRBD2 | once | TRBJ2-1 | TRBV4-3
TGTGCCAGCAGTGGCCTAGGACAGGGGCATCAGCCCCAGCATTTT | CASSGLGQGHQPQHF | TRBD1 | few | TRBJ1-5 | TRBV2
TGTGCCAGCAGTTTGACTAGCGGGGTCTACTACGAGCAGTACTTC | CASSLTSGVYYEQYF | TRBD2 | - | TRBJ2-7 | TRBV28
TGTGCCAGCAGTAGTGCGGGACTACTCAATGAGCAGTTCTTC | CASSSAGLLNEQFF | TRBD2 | few | TRBJ2-1 | TRBV6-2/TRBV6-3
TGTGCCAGCAGCTCCCAGACAGTCCGGGAGACCCAGTACTTC | CASSSQTVRETQYF | - | few | TRBJ2-5 | TRBV11-1